The 14 T cell receptor beta chains in this list originate from one sample, sequenced in a study of shared clonotypes between healthy human individuals. Only CD45RO-negative cells positively selected for CCR7 counted as naive CD8 cells, so terminally differentiated effector memory CD45RA+ cells were excluded. The table came from immunoSEQ multiplex PCR; TCRdb's copy has only in-frame clones and leaves some out. This table holds fewer than 700,000 clones, roughly 96% found once. The sequenced sample consisted of naive CD8+ T cells sorted from blood. These receptors came from a woman between 25 and 40 years old in good health.

Note on this clone: An end of the junction does not agree with germline; a read error may underlie this. The chain recombines TRBV6-5 with TRBJ2-7, with D perhaps matching TRBD1 (6 bases). CDR1 is MNHEY and CDR2 is SVGAGI in the germline V gene. This CDR3 region has 14 residues. DNA of the CDR3: TGTGCCAGCAGTGACTCAGGGGTAACCTACGAGCAGTACTTC. Its protein product is CASSDSGVTYEQYF.

The gene calls are TRBV9 and TRBJ2-3; D possibly corresponds to TRBD1 (6 bases). The germline CDR1 and CDR2 sequences are SGDLS and YYNGEE. This CDR3 has 17 amino acids. V was clipped by 2 bases and J by 3 bases, with 19 bases between them. The CDR3 nucleotides read TGTGCCAGCAGCGTTGAAACAGGGAGTGGTAAGACAGATACGCAGTATTTT. Encoded protein: CASSVETGSGKTDTQYF.

This sequence joins TRBV15 and TRBJ2-2; D is unresolved. The CDR3 spans 15 residues. In germline, CDR1 is LNHNV, CDR2 YYDKDF (reference sequence). V gave up 3 bases and J gave up 0 bases, with 8 bases separating them. This CDR3 is CATSSDRSNTGELFF. CDR3 in DNA: TGTGCCACCAGCAGTGATAGATCGAACACCGGGGAGCTGTTTTTT.

The chain employs TRBV19 and TRBJ2-7; no firm D call. Trimming took off 6 bases at V and 1 base at J, with 13 bases between the two ends. Germline assignment: CDR1 LNHDA and CDR2 SQIVND (reference sequence). The CDR3 spans 14 residues. The CDR3 region is CASSTTDGSYEQYF. DNA for the CDR3: TGTGCCAGTAGCACAACGGACGGGTCCTACGAGCAGTACTTC.

The chain recombines TRBV6-1 with TRBJ1-1; D perhaps matches TRBD1 (5 bases). CDR1 MNHNS and CDR2 SASEGT come from the germline V gene. The V end lost 10 bases, the J end lost 1 base, and 13 bases lay between the germline ends. CDR3 length: 13 residues. The CDR3 is CATPGGGNTEAFF. DNA for the CDR3: TGTGCCACTCCCGGGGGGGGGAACACTGAAGCTTTCTTT.

The chain joins TRBV30 to TRBJ2-5; D may correspond to TRBD1 or TRBD2 (5 bases each). The last part of the DNA fits TRBJ2-7 better; the J call may be wrong. CDR3 length: 15 amino acids. CDR1 and CDR2 from the germline V gene are GTSNPN and SVGIG (reference sequence). The CDR3: CAWSVRQGRLYEQYF. DNA of the CDR3: TGTGCCTGGAGTGTACGGCAGGGACGTCTCTACGAGCAGTACTTC.

CDR3 bases: TGTGCCAGTAGTCCCTCCCAGGCCTACAATGAGCAGTTCTTC. This gives the protein CASSPSQAYNEQFF. The rearrangement joins TRBV19 to TRBJ2-1; D is undetermined. V shed 5 bases and J shed 2 bases, with 10 bases lying between them. Germline V CDR1 and CDR2: LNHDA, SQIVND (reference sequence). CDR3 length equals 14 residues.

This clone was observed a handful of times. The chain recombines TRBV4-2 with TRBJ1-1; no clear D gene. The V end lost 0 bases, the J end lost 3 bases, and 8 bases lay between the germline ends. CDR3 length: 14 amino acids. Germline-derived CDR1 and CDR2 are LGHNA and YNFKEQ. In DNA form, the CDR3 reads TGTGCCAGCAGCCAAGATCTGGGTCACACTGAAGCTTTCTTT. Translated: CASSQDLGHTEAFF.

The chain joins TRBV6-1 to TRBJ1-1, with D hard to call. The CDR3 is 15 residues long. The germline V gene encodes CDR1 MNHNS and CDR2 SASEGT. V dropped 0 bases and J dropped 1 base, with 9 bases sitting between them. The DNA of the CDR3 is TGTGCCAGCAGTGAAGCGGTTCCAAAGAACACTGAAGCTTTCTTT. As protein: CASSEAVPKNTEAFF.

The chain has TRBV11-3 and TRBJ2-2; D may be TRBD2 (7 bases). CDR1 and CDR2 from the germline V gene are SGHNT and YENEEA. The CDR3 has 15 residues. V gave up 6 bases and J gave up 5 bases, with 16 bases separating them. The CDR3 protein is CASSQGRDMTGELFF. CDR3 DNA sequence: TGTGCCAGCAGTCAAGGGAGGGACATGACCGGGGAGCTGTTTTTT.

The V call is TRBV19, the J call TRBJ2-3; TRBD2 might be the D (6 bases). Germline assignment: CDR1 LNHDA and CDR2 SQIVND (reference sequence). The CDR3 covers 13 residues. CDR3 residues: CASADYGTDTQYF. CDR3 sequence (DNA): TGTGCTTCAGCGGACTATGGTACAGATACGCAGTATTTT.

This chain joins TRBV7-9 and TRBJ2-5; a weak D match, TRBD1 (5 bases). TRBJ2-7 matches the DNA end more closely, so the J call is doubtful. CDR1 is SEHNR, CDR2 FQNEAQ, per germline (reference sequence). The CDR3 covers 13 residues. The CDR3 sequence is CASSLGNRYEQYF. The CDR3, as DNA: TGTGCCAGCAGCTTAGGGAACAGGTACGAGCAGTACTTC.

The chain links TRBV11-2 to TRBJ1-2, with a weak D call TRBD1 (6 bases). Germline V gene sequence: CDR1 SGHAT, CDR2 FQNNGV. The CDR3 is made up of 13 amino acids. The V end lost 1 base, the J end lost 4 bases, and 7 bases lay between the germline ends. The CDR3 nucleotides read TGTGCCAGCAGCTTAGGGACAGTCTATGGCTACACCTTC. This codes for CASSLGTVYGYTF.

The rearrangement joins TRBV18 to TRBJ2-1; 7 bases are a match to TRBD1. This CDR3 has 13 amino acids. Germline V gene sequence: CDR1 KGHSH, CDR2 LQKENI. With V trimmed by 4 bases and J by 5 bases, 2 bases remained unmatched. CDR3 sequence (DNA): TGTGCCAGCTCACACGACAGGGACAATGAGCAGTTCTTC. Translated, it gives CASSHDRDNEQFF.